These 13 T cell receptor beta chains share one sample of origin, sequenced in a study of beta chain features in type 1 diabetes. The sequenced template was cDNA made from the entire isolated RNA. Sequencing was performed with immunoSEQ multiplex PCR; in TCRdb, only in-frame clones are kept and a portion is missing. The data contain fewer than 550,000 clones, around 10% of them seen just once; the ten biggest clones take up approximately 0.045%. Sequencing was carried out using naive CD4+ T cells from blood. The receptors were sampled from a woman in her late teens or twenties in good health.

This clone appeared a few times. Other nucleotide sequences in the sample specify the same CDR3. CDR3 sequence reads: CASSLAGTEAFF. As DNA, the CDR3 is TGTGCCAGCAGCTTAGCAGGGACTGAAGCTTTCTTT. The J gene is TRBJ1-1, the V gene TRBV7-2; no clear D. There are 12 residues in the CDR3. Trimming pared 0 bases from V and 5 bases from J, leaving 4 bases between. CDR1 SGHTA and CDR2 FQGNSA come from the germline V gene.

This clone has more than one count but fewer than ten. The genes are TRBV10-3 and TRBJ1-2, with unresolved D. Germline V gene data show CDR1 as ENHRY and CDR2 as SYGVKD. The CDR3 runs 13 residues. Trimming pared 6 bases from V and 4 bases from J, leaving 12 bases between. This CDR3 reads CAIRDGRSYGYTF. As DNA, the CDR3 is TGTGCCATCAGGGACGGGCGCAGCTATGGCTACACCTTC.

This chain links TRBV2 with TRBJ1-2, with TRBD1 as a possible D gene (6 bases). Germline V gene lookup returns CDR1 SNHLY and CDR2 FYNNEI. This CDR3 has 14 amino acids. Trimming took off 4 bases at V and 4 bases at J, with 13 bases between the two ends. The DNA of the CDR3 is TGTGCCAGCAGTGGAACAGGGAGAAGCTATGGCTACACCTTC. The encoded protein is CASSGTGRSYGYTF.

The chain links TRBV7-9 to TRBJ2-5, with D maybe TRBD1 (6 bases). The CDR3 length is 13 residues. From germline, CDR1 is SEHNR and CDR2 FQNEAQ (reference sequence). V was shortened by 6 bases and J by 0 bases, with 8 bases between the two germline ends. CDR3 DNA sequence: TGTGCCAGCAGGGACAGCAACCAAGAGACCCAGTACTTC. Its protein is CASRDSNQETQYF.

In this sample, this clone turned up a few times. V is TRBV28 and J is TRBJ1-2, with D perhaps TRBD1 (6 bases). CDR3 length: 16 amino acids. Germline values: CDR1 MDHEN, CDR2 SYDVKM. The V gene lost 6 bases and the J gene lost 0 bases, with 17 bases spanning the gap. CDR3 in amino acids: CASSQPRRGTNYGYTF. In DNA form, the CDR3 reads TGTGCCAGCAGCCAGCCACGCAGGGGAACTAACTATGGCTACACCTTC.

This clone was observed a handful of times. The genes are TRBV5-4 and TRBJ2-5; 8 nucleotides match TRBD1. Per the germline V gene, CDR1 is SGHNT and CDR2 is YYREEE (reference sequence). V gave up 9 bases and J gave up 4 bases; unmatched junction bases: 5. The length of the CDR3 is 12 residues. CDR3 region: CATRQGLETQYF. The CDR3 DNA reads TGTGCCACCCGACAGGGGTTAGAGACCCAGTACTTC.

This clone was seen a handful of times. The gene calls are TRBV28 and TRBJ1-2, with D perhaps matching TRBD1 (5 bases). The CDR3 extends over 15 amino acids. V gave up 6 bases and J gave up 8 bases, with 22 bases separating them. Germline V gene data show CDR1 as MDHEN and CDR2 as SYDVKM. In nucleotides, the CDR3 is TGTGCCAGCAGCAACCCGAGGATCGCGGGGGACGGCTACACCTTC. It encodes CASSNPRIAGDGYTF.

This clone was counted only a few times. The chain combines TRBV7-9 with TRBJ2-5, with D perhaps matching TRBD1 (6 bases). Germline V gene lookup returns CDR1 SEHNR and CDR2 FQNEAQ (reference sequence). The V end lost 5 bases, the J end lost 2 bases, and 15 bases lay between the germline ends. CDR3 length: 15 residues. Here the CDR3 DNA reads TGTGCCAGCAGCGAGGGACACAGATTTCAAGAGACCCAGTACTTC. This encodes CASSEGHRFQETQYF.

There are a few counts of this clone. V is TRBV28 and J is TRBJ1-2; 8 nucleotides match TRBD1. The CDR3 runs 14 residues. V was pared by 8 bases and J by 8 bases, with 13 bases of the junction left unmatched. Germline lookup yields CDR1 MDHEN and CDR2 SYDVKM. DNA for the CDR3: TGTGCCAGCGAGGGGACAGGCCGGTATGGCGGCTACACCTTC. It yields the protein CASEGTGRYGGYTF.

The table lists this clone with a few counts. The CDR3 DNA follows: TGTGCCAGCAGCTTAGGAAAGTTTAGCGGGAGACTGTACGAGCAGTACTTC. This codes for CASSLGKFSGRLYEQYF. The chain is built from TRBV13 and TRBJ2-7; TRBD2 matches at 9 bases. CDR3 length equals 17 residues. Germline V CDR1 and CDR2: PRHDT, FYEKMQ (reference sequence). Trimming cost V 0 bases and J 4 bases; bases outside gene matches: 10.

This sequence joins TRBV29-1 and TRBJ2-3; no reliable D call. This CDR3 spans 12 amino acids. Germline CDR1 reads SQVTM; CDR2 reads ANQGSEA. Deletions cut 0 bases from V and 9 bases from J, with 10 bases between. CDR3 sequence reads: CSVEDPPSTQYF. The DNA of the CDR3 is TGCAGCGTTGAAGACCCCCCTTCGACGCAGTATTTT.

The chain has TRBV7-8 and TRBJ2-2; 8 bases align to TRBD2. Germline CDR1 is SGHVS and CDR2 is FQNEAQ. CDR3 length equals 15 residues. With V trimmed by 5 bases and J by 0 bases, 2 bases remained unmatched. DNA of the CDR3: TGTGCCAGCAGCCCCGGGGGGGCGAACACCGGGGAGCTGTTTTTT. Its protein product is CASSPGGANTGELFF.

The chain has TRBV15 and TRBJ1-1; unclear D gene. V gave up 0 bases and J gave up 1 base, with 18 bases separating them. The CDR3 sequence is 18 residues long. The germline CDR1 and CDR2 sequences are LNHNV and YYDKDF (reference sequence). The CDR3 loop is CATSREGPRRAENTEAFF. The DNA for the CDR3 is TGTGCCACCAGCAGAGAGGGCCCGAGACGGGCGGAGAACACTGAAGCTTTCTTT.